The clone carrying this T cell receptor beta chain was recorded many times. The data derive from a study of human T cells and chemical hapten exposure. Per germline, CDR1 LNHDA and CDR2 SQIVND (reference sequence). V gave up 4 bases and J gave up 1 base; unmatched junction bases: 2. The CDR3 is 15 residues long. Total RNA came from unfractionated whole blood. In TCRdb, the 5' RACE reads were re-called with MiXCR into one record per CDR3 protein. The sample includes roughly 110,000 distinct CDR3 sequences, approximately 20% of them seen just once. This clonotype was sampled from a human donor in good health. This sequence joins TRBV19 and TRBJ2-2; 8 bases are shared with TRBD1. CDR3 sequence: CASSRTGMNTGELFF. The CDR3 coding sequence is TGTGCCAGTAGTAGGACAGGGATGAACACCGGGGAGCTGTTTTTT.